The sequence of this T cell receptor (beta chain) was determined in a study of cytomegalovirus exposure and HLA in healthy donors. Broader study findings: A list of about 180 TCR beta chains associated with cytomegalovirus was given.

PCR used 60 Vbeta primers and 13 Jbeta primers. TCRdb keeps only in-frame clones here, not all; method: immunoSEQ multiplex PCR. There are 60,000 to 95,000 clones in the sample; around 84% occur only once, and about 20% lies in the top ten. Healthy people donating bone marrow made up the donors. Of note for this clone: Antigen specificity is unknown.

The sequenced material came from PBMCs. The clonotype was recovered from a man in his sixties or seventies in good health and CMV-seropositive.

The DNA of the CDR3 is TGTGCCAGTAGAAGAACAGGCCCCAACTATGGCTACACCTTC. Amino acids: CASRRTGPNYGYTF. The chain carries TRBV19 and TRBJ1-2, with D perhaps TRBD1 (5 bases). V was cut by 6 bases and J by 2 bases, with 13 bases left in between. The CDR3 contains 14 residues. Germline V lookup: CDR1 LNHDA, CDR2 SQIVND (reference sequence).